A single sample gave rise to the 14 T cell receptor beta chains below, sequenced in a study of identical twins. MiXCR, run by TCRdb on the 5' RACE reads, gives a single entry per CDR3 protein. The sample lists fewer than 900,000 distinct CDR3 sequences; around 20% were seen once. The same sample was also studied in work on T cells expressing NK-cell markers.

Input material: PBMCs. The source of these receptors is a woman under 30 in good health.

This clonotype was found many times. The V gene is TRBV20-1, the J gene TRBJ2-7; no reliable D call. Trimming cost V 5 bases and J 0 bases, with 11 bases left between them. The CDR3 has 13 amino acids. The germline CDR1 and CDR2 sequences are DFQATT and SNEGSKA (reference sequence). The DNA for the CDR3 is TGCAGTGCTGGTGACATCCGCTCCTACGAGCAGTACTTC. Protein sequence: CSAGDIRSYEQYF.

In its sample, this clonotype was seen many times. The chain has TRBV29-1 and TRBJ2-1; D gene uncertain. The CDR3 sequence is 11 residues long. CDR1 is SQVTM and CDR2 is ANQGSEA in the germline V gene. The ends were cut back, 6 bases at V and 9 bases at J, with 12 bases in the middle. The CDR3 bases are TGCAGCGTGCCCCCGGTGGTTGAGCAGTTCTTC. Encoded protein: CSVPPVVEQFF.

CDR3 in amino acids: CASSVHFNSPLHF. The DNA for the CDR3 is TGCGCCAGCAGCGTTCATTTTAATTCACCCCTCCACTTT. The rearrangement uses TRBV5-1 and TRBJ1-6; no firm D call. Trimming took off 4 bases at V and 6 bases at J, with 8 bases between the two ends. The CDR3 loop spans 13 amino acids. Germline-derived CDR1 and CDR2 are SGHRS and YFSETQ.

The V gene is TRBV5-1, the J gene TRBJ2-7, with a weak D call TRBD2 (6 bases). The length of the CDR3 is 13 residues. Germline loops: CDR1 SGHRS, CDR2 YFSETQ. V lost 4 bases and J 5 bases, leaving 13 bases between the germline ends. The DNA of the CDR3 is TGCGCCAGCAGCCCCGGGAGTGAGGACGAGCAGTACTTC. Translation gives CASSPGSEDEQYF.

The J gene is TRBJ1-1, the V gene TRBV12-3 or TRBV12-4; D is possibly TRBD1 (5 bases). The CDR3 has 13 amino acids. The V end was cut by 4 bases, the J end by 3 bases, with 9 bases between. The CDR3 region is CASSSGTYTEAFF. CDR3 bases: TGTGCCAGCAGTTCAGGGACCTACACTGAAGCTTTCTTT.

This clonotype was counted only a few times. This chain links TRBV29-1 with TRBJ2-5; maybe TRBD1 (5 bases). Germline V gene data show CDR1 as SQVTM and CDR2 as ANQGSEA. Between the trimmed V and J ends, which lost 2 bases and 5 bases, there was a span of 15 bases. The CDR3 runs to 14 residues. The CDR3: CSVERGGRGETQYF. CDR3 sequence (DNA): TGCAGCGTTGAAAGGGGCGGTCGTGGTGAGACCCAGTACTTC. The full variable domain, its missing parts supplied by reference TRBV29-1 and TRBJ2-5, is SAVISQKPSRDICQRGTSLTIQCQVDSQVTMMFWYRQQPGQSLTLIATANQGSEATYESGFVIDKFPISRPNLTFSTLTVSNMSPEDSSIYLCSVERGGRGETQYFGPGTRLLVL.

This clonotype came up a few times. The chain uses TRBV12-3 or TRBV12-4 and TRBJ2-1; 10 positions match TRBD2. V lost 7 bases to trimming and J lost 4 bases; unmatched junction nucleotides: 7. The CDR3 totals 15 residues. CDR3 region: CASTLAGVGYNEQFF. Here the CDR3 DNA reads TGTGCCAGCACTCTAGCGGGAGTCGGGTACAATGAGCAGTTCTTC.

The gene calls are TRBV29-1 and TRBJ2-1, with 7 positions matching TRBD1. Germline CDR1 and CDR2: SQVTM and ANQGSEA. Trimming cost V 6 bases and J 7 bases; bases outside gene matches: 15. The CDR3 has 15 amino acids. This chain's CDR3 is CSVLGGPTTRNEQFF. The CDR3 nucleotides are TGCAGCGTCTTAGGGGGCCCCACAACTCGGAATGAGCAGTTCTTC.

The chain employs TRBV4-2 and TRBJ2-5; 8 bases align to TRBD2. V dropped 1 base and J dropped 5; count of bases not matched to a gene: 9. CDR1 and CDR2 from the germline V gene are LGHNA and YNFKEQ. This CDR3 is built from 16 residues. CDR3 coding DNA: TGTGCCAGCAGCCAAGGAGGAGCGGGCGGGAGGGAGACCCAGTACTTC. Translation gives CASSQGGAGGRETQYF.

This clonotype occurred a few times. The chain recombines TRBV6-1 with TRBJ1-1; possible D gene TRBD1, 5 bases. The germline V gene has CDR1 MNHNS and CDR2 SASEGT. CDR3 size: 13 residues. V was shortened by 6 bases and J by 4 bases, with 12 bases between the two germline ends. CDR3 DNA sequence: TGTGCCAGCAGGGGGGACCCCGGCACTGAAGCTTTCTTT. It codes for CASRGDPGTEAFF.

The rearrangement links TRBV12-5 to TRBJ2-7, with TRBD1 matching 7 bases. J lost 1 base, V lost 0 bases, and 3 bases had no gene match. The CDR3 has 15 amino acids. Germline V gene sequence: CDR1 LGHNT, CDR2 FRNRAP. The CDR3: CASGLVGGASYEQYF. Written as DNA, the CDR3 is TGTGCTAGTGGTTTGGTAGGGGGCGCATCCTACGAGCAGTACTTC.

This clonotype appeared a few times. V is TRBV12-3 or TRBV12-4 and J is TRBJ1-5, with D possibly matching TRBD1 (5 bases). The ends were cut back, 6 bases at V and 6 bases at J, with 15 bases in the middle. This CDR3 has 14 amino acids. The CDR3 loop reads CASRSTGDRQPQHF. The CDR3 DNA reads TGTGCCAGCAGATCCACGGGGGACCGTCAGCCCCAGCATTTT.

A few counts support this clonotype. V and J are TRBV20-1 and TRBJ2-1; the match to TRBD2 covers 9 bases. CDR3 size: 14 residues. Germline CDR1 and CDR2: DFQATT and SNEGSKA (reference sequence). The trim removed 6 bases at V and 12 bases at J, leaving 15 bases unmatched. For the CDR3, the DNA is TGCAGTGCGAGGGGTCTAGCGGGACCCATGGGGCAGTTCTTC. Its translation: CSARGLAGPMGQFF.

This clonotype was seen repeatedly, ten times or more. The V gene is TRBV5-1, the J gene TRBJ2-1, with a tentative D call TRBD2 (5 bases). Germline CDR1 reads SGHRS; CDR2 reads YFSETQ. The CDR3 sequence is 14 residues long. The V and J ends lost 2 bases and 5 bases respectively, with 11 bases between them. CDR3 bases: TGCGCCAGCAGCTTCGCGGGCGGCGACAATGAGCAGTTCTTC. This sequence encodes CASSFAGGDNEQFF.